These 22 T cell receptor beta chains share one sample of origin, sequenced in a study of T-cell reconstitution after alpha-beta-depleted transplantation in children. Molecular barcoding with unique molecular identifiers was used for the TCRbeta library. TCRdb independently ran MiXCR on the PCR reads; one entry per CDR3 protein. Among some 550,000 distinct CDR3 sequences listed, roughly 18% were seen once. The sequencing used PBMCs from the stem cell graft donor, collected from the stem cell graft. All receptors derive from a human donor who donated a stem cell graft to a child with acute lymphoblastic leukemia.

The V and J genes are TRBV5-5 and TRBJ2-3; TRBD1 might be the D (5 bases). V was trimmed by 1 base and J by 0 bases, leaving 9 bases between them. This CDR3 spans 15 amino acids. Germline V lookup: CDR1 SGHKS, CDR2 YYEKEE (reference sequence). The CDR3 reads CASSLWGLSTDTQYF. CDR3 bases: TGTGCCAGCAGCTTGTGGGGCTTAAGCACAGATACGCAGTATTTT.

The chain joins TRBV5-1 to TRBJ2-7; 8 nucleotides match TRBD1. Germline lookup yields CDR1 SGHRS and CDR2 YFSETQ. The CDR3 sequence is 17 residues long. V was clipped by 2 bases and J by 3 bases; unmatched bases: 13. This CDR3 reads CASSFYLRDRSVYEQYF. The CDR3 region has the DNA TGCGCCAGCAGCTTCTACCTCCGGGACAGGTCCGTCTACGAGCAGTACTTC. Based on the CDR3 plus reference TRBV5-1 and TRBJ2-7, the full variable domain is KAGVTQTPRYLIKTRGQQVTLSCSPISGHRSVSWYQQTPGQGLQFLFEYFSETQRNKGNFPGRFSGRQFSNSRSEMNVSTLELGDSALYLCASSFYLRDRSVYEQYFGPGTRLTVT.

This clonotype was detected only a few times. The V and J genes are TRBV24-1 and TRBJ2-7, with D tentatively TRBD1 (6 bases). The CDR3 is 16 amino acids. Trimming pared 3 bases from V and 5 bases from J, leaving 19 bases between. CDR1 is KGHDR and CDR2 is SFDVKD in the germline V gene. CDR3 residues: CATSDPSKGEIDEQYF. CDR3 bases: TGTGCCACCAGTGATCCTAGCAAGGGGGAAATCGACGAGCAGTACTTC.

The chain is built from TRBV20-1 and TRBJ2-3; D possibly matches TRBD1 or TRBD2 (5 bases each). Trimming removed 2 bases at V and 0 bases at J, with 9 bases between. This CDR3 is built from 14 residues. Germline values: CDR1 DFQATT, CDR2 SNEGSKA (reference sequence). CDR3 sequence reads: CSARQGASTDTQYF. Written as DNA, the CDR3 is TGCAGTGCTAGACAGGGAGCTAGCACAGATACGCAGTATTTT.

The chain is built from TRBV4-1 and TRBJ1-5; no clear D gene. Germline loops: CDR1 MGHRA, CDR2 YSYEKL. This CDR3 spans 15 amino acids. V was cut by 5 bases and J by 7 bases, with 18 bases left in between. CDR3 in DNA: TGCGCCAGCAGCTCAGGCCGGGTAATGAACCAGCCCCAGCATTTT. It codes for CASSSGRVMNQPQHF.

This clonotype was seen a handful of times. This chain joins TRBV11-2 and TRBJ2-3; possible D gene TRBD2, 5 bases. V gave up 5 bases and J gave up 2 bases, with 14 bases separating them. The CDR3 covers 15 residues. Germline assignment: CDR1 SGHAT and CDR2 FQNNGV. Here the CDR3 DNA reads TGTGCCAGCAGCCCCCGGGGTTTTTACACAGATACGCAGTATTTT. Protein product: CASSPRGFYTDTQYF.

CDR3 coding DNA: TGTGCCAGCTCATCTTGGACAGCCTCCCCAACTAATGAAAAACTGTTTTTT. It specifies CASSSWTASPTNEKLFF. The chain is built from TRBV18 and TRBJ1-4; tentative D call: TRBD1 (6 bases). Trimming cost V 5 bases and J 0 bases, with 16 bases left between them. The CDR3 sequence is 17 residues long. In germline, CDR1 is KGHSH, CDR2 LQKENI.

V is TRBV2 and J is TRBJ1-2; 7 nucleotides agree with TRBD1. The CDR3 runs 15 residues. V trimming: 3 bases; J trimming: 6 bases; junction bases outside the gene matches: 10. Germline CDR1 SNHLY, CDR2 FYNNEI. This CDR3 is CASSETPDRVHGYTF. The CDR3 nucleotides read TGTGCCAGCAGTGAGACCCCCGACAGGGTACATGGCTACACCTTC.

The V gene is TRBV6-5, the J gene TRBJ2-7; 7 bases agree with TRBD2. Germline CDR1 and CDR2: MNHEY and SVGAGI. The CDR3 totals 15 residues. V trimming: 2 bases; J trimming: 7 bases; junction bases outside the gene matches: 11. CDR3 protein: CASSYRVGGLFEQYF. CDR3 bases: TGTGCCAGCAGTTACAGGGTGGGAGGGCTGTTTGAGCAGTACTTC.

The chain has TRBV29-1 and TRBJ1-2; unclear D gene. The germline gives CDR1 SQVTM, CDR2 ANQGSEA. This CDR3 has 9 residues. V was shortened by 0 bases and J by 11 bases, with 4 bases between the two germline ends. CDR3 DNA: TGCAGCGTTGAAGAAGGGTACACCTTC. Its translation: CSVEEGYTF.

The chain links TRBV2 to TRBJ2-7; 7 nucleotides match TRBD2. V shed 7 bases, J shed 5 bases, and the junction held 11 bases outside the gene matches. Germline V gene sequence: CDR1 SNHLY, CDR2 FYNNEI. There are 14 residues in the CDR3. This CDR3 reads CASILGGSFDEQYF. CDR3 nucleotide sequence: TGTGCCAGCATCCTCGGCGGGAGCTTCGACGAGCAGTACTTC. Full variable domain (remainder filled in from reference TRBV2 and TRBJ2-7): EPEVTQTPSHQVTQMGQEVILRCVPISNHLYFYWYRQILGQKVEFLVSFYNNEISEKSEIFDDQFSVERPDGSNFTLKIRSTKLEDSAMYFCASILGGSFDEQYFGPGTRLTVT.

This clonotype was counted between two and nine times. This chain connects TRBV7-9 to TRBJ2-7; 10 positions match TRBD2. Germline V CDR1 and CDR2: SEHNR, FQNEAQ (reference sequence). V gave up 3 bases and J gave up 5 bases; unmatched junction bases: 10. This CDR3 comprises 16 residues. DNA of the CDR3: TGTGCCAGCAGCTTTATCCTAGCGGGAGTTATTCACGAGCAGTACTTC. Translated: CASSFILAGVIHEQYF. Together with reference TRBV7-9 and TRBJ2-7, the CDR3 gives the full variable domain: DTGVSQNPRHKITKRGQNVTFRCDPISEHNRLYWYRQTLGQGPEFLTYFQNEAQLEKSRLLSDRFSAERPKGSFSTLEIQRTEQGDSAMYLCASSFILAGVIHEQYFGPGTRLTVT.

The table lists this clonotype with a few counts. The chain is built from TRBV12-5 and TRBJ2-7; no reliable D call. Trimming removed 5 bases from V and 3 bases from J, with 8 bases in between. The CDR3 spans 12 residues. The germline CDR1 and CDR2 sequences are LGHNT and FRNRAP. The CDR3 here is CASGPLNYEQYF. The CDR3 coding sequence is TGTGCTAGTGGTCCTCTTAACTACGAGCAGTACTTC.

This clonotype turned up a few times. V gene TRBV20-1 combines with J gene TRBJ2-7, with TRBD1 matching over 8 bases. The CDR3 is made up of 13 amino acids. Trimming at V came to 5 bases and at J to 3 bases, leaving 6 bases not matched to a gene. Germline V gene data show CDR1 as DFQATT and CDR2 as SNEGSKA (reference sequence). The CDR3 region is CSAPTGDLYEQYF. CDR3 in DNA: TGCAGTGCTCCGACAGGGGACCTCTACGAGCAGTACTTC.

The gene calls are TRBV10-3 and TRBJ1-2; TRBD1 might be the D (5 bases). Germline loops: CDR1 ENHRY, CDR2 SYGVKD. The CDR3 covers 12 residues. Trimming pared 4 bases from V and 8 bases from J, leaving 11 bases between. For the CDR3, the DNA is TGTGCCATCAGTGCGGGGGAAGCGGGCTACACCTTC. It specifies CAISAGEAGYTF.

This clonotype was seen more than once but under ten times. The chain carries TRBV4-2 and TRBJ2-2; TRBD2 matches at 9 bases. Germline V gives CDR1 LGHNA, CDR2 YNFKEQ. The CDR3 sequence is 17 residues long. V lost 4 bases, J lost 3 bases, and 9 bases stayed unmatched. This chain's CDR3 is CASSPLMTSGDTGELFF. CDR3 in DNA: TGTGCCAGCAGCCCCCTAATGACTAGCGGCGACACCGGGGAGCTGTTTTTT.

The rearrangement links TRBV7-9 to TRBJ1-1; no reliable D call. The CDR3 has 12 amino acids. V shed 4 bases and J shed 7 bases, with 10 bases lying between them. CDR1 and CDR2 from the germline V gene are SEHNR and FQNEAQ (reference sequence). CDR3 loop: CASSWTQDEAFF. As DNA, the CDR3 is TGTGCCAGCAGCTGGACCCAAGATGAAGCTTTCTTT.

The V and J genes are TRBV7-9 and TRBJ1-1; tentative D call: TRBD1 (5 bases). The CDR3 extends over 14 amino acids. Germline V gene lookup returns CDR1 SEHNR and CDR2 FQNEAQ (reference sequence). Trimming left V 5 bases short and J 7 bases short, with 17 bases between. The DNA of the CDR3 is TGTGCCAGCAGCCAGGGACTCCTAGAGAGTGAAGCTTTCTTT. The encoded protein is CASSQGLLESEAFF.

CDR3 loop: CASSHFLGAGELFF. CDR3 nucleotides: TGTGCCAGCAGCCACTTTCTTGGCGCCGGGGAGCTGTTTTTT. The V gene is TRBV14, the J gene TRBJ2-2; D is uncertain. CDR1 SGHDN and CDR2 FVKESK come from the germline V gene. The length of the CDR3 is 14 residues. Trimming took 3 bases from V and 6 from J, leaving 11 bases between them.

This rearrangement joins TRBV5-1 to TRBJ2-5; TRBD1 matches 9 bases. CDR3 length: 13 amino acids. Germline V gene data show CDR1 as SGHRS and CDR2 as YFSETQ. With 7 bases clipped from V and 5 bases from J, the junction kept 6 bases outside the gene matches. CDR3 DNA: TGCGCCAGCCGCGGGACAGGGTTGGAGACCCAGTACTTC. As protein: CASRGTGLETQYF.

This clonotype has a count of ten or more. The germline gene is not matched at one end of the junction; a read error may be the cause. The chain recombines TRBV5-1 with TRBJ2-7; 7 bases are shared with TRBD1. Looked up from germline, CDR1 is SGHRS and CDR2 is YFSETQ. The CDR3 spans 13 residues. CDR3 loop: CASSLTGTYEQYF. The CDR3 DNA is TGTGCCAGCAGTTTGACAGGGACCTACGAGCAGTACTTC.

The table lists this clonotype with a few counts. The chain combines TRBV25-1 with TRBJ1-1; D is ambiguous. The V gene lost 2 bases and the J gene lost 1 base, with 11 bases spanning the gap. Germline values: CDR1 MGHDK, CDR2 SYGVNS. The CDR3 sequence is 15 residues long. CDR3 sequence: CASSEVGSGNTEAFF. Here the CDR3 DNA reads TGTGCCAGCAGTGAAGTTGGGAGTGGGAACACTGAAGCTTTCTTT.